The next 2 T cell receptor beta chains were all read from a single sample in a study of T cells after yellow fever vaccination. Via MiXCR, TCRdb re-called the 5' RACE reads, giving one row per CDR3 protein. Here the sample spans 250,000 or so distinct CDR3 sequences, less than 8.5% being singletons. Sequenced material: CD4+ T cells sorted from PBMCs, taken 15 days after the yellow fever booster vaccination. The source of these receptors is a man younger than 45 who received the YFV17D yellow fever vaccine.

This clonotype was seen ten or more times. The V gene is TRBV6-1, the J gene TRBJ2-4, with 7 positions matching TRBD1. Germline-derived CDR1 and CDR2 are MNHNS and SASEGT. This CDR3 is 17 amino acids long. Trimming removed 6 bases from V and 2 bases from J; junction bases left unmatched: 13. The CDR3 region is CASRLSETGVTKNIQYF. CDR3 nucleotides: TGTGCCAGCAGGCTATCCGAAACAGGGGTGACCAAAAACATTCAGTACTTC.

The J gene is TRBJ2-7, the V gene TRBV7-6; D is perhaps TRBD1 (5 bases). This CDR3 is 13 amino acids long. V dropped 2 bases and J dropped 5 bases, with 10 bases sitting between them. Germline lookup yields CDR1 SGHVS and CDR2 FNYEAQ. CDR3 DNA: TGTGCCAGCAGCTTAAGGCAGGGCGACGAGCAGTACTTC. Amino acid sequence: CASSLRQGDEQYF.